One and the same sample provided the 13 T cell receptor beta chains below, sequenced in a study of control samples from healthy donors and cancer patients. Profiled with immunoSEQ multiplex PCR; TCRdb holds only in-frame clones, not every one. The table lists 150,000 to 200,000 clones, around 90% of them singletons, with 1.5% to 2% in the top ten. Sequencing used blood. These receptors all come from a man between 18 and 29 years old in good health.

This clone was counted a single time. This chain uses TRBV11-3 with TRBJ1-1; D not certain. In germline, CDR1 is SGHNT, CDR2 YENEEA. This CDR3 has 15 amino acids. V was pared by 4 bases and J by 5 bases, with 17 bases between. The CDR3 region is CASSSRGSGVTEAFF. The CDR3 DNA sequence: TGTGCCAGCAGCTCCCGTGGGAGCGGGGTAACTGAAGCTTTCTTT.

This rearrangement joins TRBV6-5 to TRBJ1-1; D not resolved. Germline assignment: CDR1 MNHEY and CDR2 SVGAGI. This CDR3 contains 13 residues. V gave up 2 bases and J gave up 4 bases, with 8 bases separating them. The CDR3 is CASSYTGSTEAFF. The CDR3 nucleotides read TGTGCCAGCAGTTACACGGGGAGCACTGAAGCTTTCTTT.

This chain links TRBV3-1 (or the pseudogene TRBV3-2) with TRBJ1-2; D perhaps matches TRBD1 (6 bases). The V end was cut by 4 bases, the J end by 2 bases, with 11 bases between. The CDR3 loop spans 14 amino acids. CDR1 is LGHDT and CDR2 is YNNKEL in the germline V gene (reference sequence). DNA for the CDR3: TGTGCCAGCAGCCCGGGACAAGTCAACTATGGCTACACCTTC. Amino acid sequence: CASSPGQVNYGYTF.

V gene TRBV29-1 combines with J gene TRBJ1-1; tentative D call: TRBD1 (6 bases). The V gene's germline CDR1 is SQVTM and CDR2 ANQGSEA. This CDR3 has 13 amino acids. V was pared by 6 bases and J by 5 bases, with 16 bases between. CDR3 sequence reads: CSVYDGQGTEAFF. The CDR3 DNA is TGCAGCGTATACGACGGGCAGGGGACTGAAGCTTTCTTT.

The CDR3 DNA follows: TGCGCCAGCAGCTTGGTAGGGAGGTCGACTGAAGCTTTCTTT. The encoded protein is CASSLVGRSTEAFF. The V and J genes are TRBV5-1 and TRBJ1-1, with unresolved D. Germline CDR1 reads SGHRS; CDR2 reads YFSETQ. The CDR3 sequence is 14 residues long. V was pared by 0 bases and J by 5 bases, with 11 bases between. Looking up the rest from reference TRBV5-1 and TRBJ1-1 gives the full variable domain: KAGVTQTPRYLIKTRGQQVTLSCSPISGHRSVSWYQQTPGQGLQFLFEYFSETQRNKGNFPGRFSGRQFSNSRSEMNVSTLELGDSALYLCASSLVGRSTEAFFGQGTRLTVV.

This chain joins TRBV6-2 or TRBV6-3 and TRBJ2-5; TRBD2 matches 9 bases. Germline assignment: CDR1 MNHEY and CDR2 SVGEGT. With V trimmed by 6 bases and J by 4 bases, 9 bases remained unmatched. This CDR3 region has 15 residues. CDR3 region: CASSRGGASSETQYF. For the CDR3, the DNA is TGTGCCAGCAGCCGCGGGGGGGCATCCTCAGAGACCCAGTACTTC.

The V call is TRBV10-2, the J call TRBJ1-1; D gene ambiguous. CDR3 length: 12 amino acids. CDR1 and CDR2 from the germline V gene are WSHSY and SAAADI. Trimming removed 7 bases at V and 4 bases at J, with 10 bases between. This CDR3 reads CASTPFGTEAFF. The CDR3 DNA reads TGCGCCAGCACTCCGTTTGGCACTGAAGCTTTCTTT.

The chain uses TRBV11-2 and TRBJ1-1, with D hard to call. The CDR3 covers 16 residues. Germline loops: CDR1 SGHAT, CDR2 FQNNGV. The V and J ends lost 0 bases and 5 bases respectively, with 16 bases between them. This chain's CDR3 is CASSLDFGIRRTEAFF. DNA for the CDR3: TGTGCCAGCAGCTTAGATTTTGGGATACGGCGGACTGAAGCTTTCTTT.

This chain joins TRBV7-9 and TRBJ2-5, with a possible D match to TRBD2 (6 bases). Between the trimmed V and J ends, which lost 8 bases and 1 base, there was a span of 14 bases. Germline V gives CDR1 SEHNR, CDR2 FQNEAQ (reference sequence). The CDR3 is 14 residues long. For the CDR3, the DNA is TGTGCCAGCCATGGCGGGACGACCCAAGAGACCCAGTACTTC. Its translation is CASHGGTTQETQYF.

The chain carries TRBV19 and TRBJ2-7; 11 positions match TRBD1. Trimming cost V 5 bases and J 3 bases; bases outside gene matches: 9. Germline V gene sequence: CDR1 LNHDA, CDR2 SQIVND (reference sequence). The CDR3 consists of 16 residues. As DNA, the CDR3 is TGTGCCAGTAGTCCTTCCGGACAGGGGGCAGGCTACGAGCAGTACTTC. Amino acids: CASSPSGQGAGYEQYF. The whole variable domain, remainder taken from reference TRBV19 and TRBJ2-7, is DGGITQSPKYLFRKEGQNVTLSCEQNLNHDAMYWYRQDPGQGLRLIYYSQIVNDFQKGDIAEGYSVSREKKESFPLTVTSAQKNPTAFYLCASSPSGQGAGYEQYFGPGTRLTVT.

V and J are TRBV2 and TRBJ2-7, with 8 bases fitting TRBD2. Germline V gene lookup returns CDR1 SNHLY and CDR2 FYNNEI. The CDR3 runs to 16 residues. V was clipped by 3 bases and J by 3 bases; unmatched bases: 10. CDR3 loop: CASSESFGTSVYEQYF. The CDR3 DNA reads TGTGCCAGCAGTGAGTCTTTCGGGACTAGTGTCTACGAGCAGTACTTC.

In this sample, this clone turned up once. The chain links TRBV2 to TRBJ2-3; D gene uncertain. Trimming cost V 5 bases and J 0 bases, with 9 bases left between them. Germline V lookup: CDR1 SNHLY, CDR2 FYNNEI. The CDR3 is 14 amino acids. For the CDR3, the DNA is TGTGCCAGCAGTATCATGGAGAGCACAGATACGCAGTATTTT. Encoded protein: CASSIMESTDTQYF.

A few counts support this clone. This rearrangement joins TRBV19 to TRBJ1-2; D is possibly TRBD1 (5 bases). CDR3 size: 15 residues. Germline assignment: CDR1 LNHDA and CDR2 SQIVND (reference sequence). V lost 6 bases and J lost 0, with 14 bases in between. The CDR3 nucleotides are TGTGCCAGTAGCCGGGCCAGGGACTCTAACTATGGCTACACCTTC. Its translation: CASSRARDSNYGYTF.